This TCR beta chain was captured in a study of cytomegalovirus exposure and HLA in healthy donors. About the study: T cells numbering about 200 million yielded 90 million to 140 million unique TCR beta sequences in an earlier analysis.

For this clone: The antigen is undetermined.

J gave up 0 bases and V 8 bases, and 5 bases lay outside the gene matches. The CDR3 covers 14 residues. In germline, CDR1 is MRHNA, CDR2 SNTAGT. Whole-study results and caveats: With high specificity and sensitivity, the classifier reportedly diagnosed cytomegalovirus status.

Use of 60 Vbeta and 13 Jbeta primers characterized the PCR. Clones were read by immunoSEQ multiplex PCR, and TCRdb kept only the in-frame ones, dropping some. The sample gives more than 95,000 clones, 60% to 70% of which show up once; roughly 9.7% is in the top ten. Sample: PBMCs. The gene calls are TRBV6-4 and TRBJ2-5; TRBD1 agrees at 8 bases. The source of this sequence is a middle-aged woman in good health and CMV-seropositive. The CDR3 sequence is CASGYRGNQETQYF. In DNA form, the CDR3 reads TGTGCCAGCGGCTACAGGGGGAACCAAGAGACCCAGTACTTC.